The 21 T cell receptor beta chains presented below share a single source sample, sequenced in a study of CD8+ T cells in alopecia areata. Markers including CD4, CD8alpha, NKG2D and NKG2ACE guided sorting of pooled cutaneous lymph node cells. Following extraction, RNA underwent reverse transcription to cDNA, which served as the sequencing template. Libraries were prepared by immunoSEQ multiplex PCR; TCRdb keeps only in-frame clonotypes and omits some of them. The sample has around 300,000 clones, none seen only once. Sequences were obtained from CD4+ T cells sorted from a lymph node. The receptors stem from a C3H/HeJ mouse with alopecia areata. The mice in this strain carry MHC haplotype H2-k.

There are a few counts of this clone. The germline and genes are mouse ones. Coverage ceases 4 residues before the CDR3 finishes, and the germline J gene fills in the end. The V call is TRBV13-3, the J call TRBJ2-3; tentatively, D is TRBD1 (5 bases). The CDR3 extends over 16 amino acids. Trimming shortened V by 2 bases and J by 0 bases, and 13 bases separated the two germline ends. CDR1 NNHDY and CDR2 SYVADS come from the germline V gene. The DNA read from the CDR3 is TGTGCCAGCAGTGACGGCAGGGAAAGGAGTGCAGAA. Translated: CASSDGRERSAE. The full CDR3 reads CASSDGRERSAETLYF.

Worth noting for this clone: Genes here carry mouse names. The read terminates 4 residues before the CDR3 end, so the remaining end is supplied by the germline J gene. V is TRBV5 and J is TRBJ2-1; D remains ambiguous. The CDR3 runs 12 residues. Germline assignment: CDR1 LGHNA and CDR2 YNLKQL (reference sequence). V lost 4 bases and J lost 5, with 6 bases in between. CDR3 protein: CASSPDDAEQFF. The part of the CDR3 DNA that was read is TGTGCCAGCAGCCCAGATGATGCT.

The sample holds a few counts of this clone. Here the gene names and germline are mouse. The CDR3 goes on 4 residues after the read ends, and that part is filled in from the germline J gene. The chain couples TRBV13-3 to TRBJ2-7; 9 nucleotides align to TRBD2. Germline lookup yields CDR1 NNHDY and CDR2 SYVADS. V shed 0 bases and J 0 bases; nucleotides not matched to a gene: 1. The CDR3 length is 15 residues. The CDR3 is CASSDVTGGSYEQYF. Incomplete CDR3 DNA: TGTGCCAGCAGTGATGTGACTGGGGGCTCCTAT.

There are a few counts of this clone. The germline and genes are mouse ones. The read is 4 residues too short to cover the CDR3 end, so that end is filled in from the germline J gene. The rearrangement uses TRBV13-1 and TRBJ2-2; 7 bases are a match to TRBD1. This CDR3 is built from 14 residues. The trim removed 5 bases at V and 4 bases at J, leaving 5 bases unmatched. The germline gives CDR1 NSHNY, CDR2 SYGAGN. CDR3 sequence: CASRDRLVTGQLYF. CDR3 DNA (partial): TGTGCCAGCAGGGACAGGTTGGTCACCGGG.

Details on this clone: Germline and genes here are mouse. The CDR3 region is CTCSAEVGASPLYF. The sequenced CDR3 bases are TGCACCTGCAGTGCAGAGGTGGGTGCTTCGCCC. The V gene is TRBV1, the J gene TRBJ1-6, with unresolved D. Read sequence stops 3 residues before the CDR3 end, and the germline J gene provides the missing end. TRBJ1-6 is recorded as an ORF, its role being uncertain. The V and J ends lost 0 bases and 9 bases respectively, with 9 bases between them. Germline CDR1 is NSQYPW and CDR2 is LRSPGD (reference sequence). CDR3 length: 14 residues.

On this clone: The gene names here belong to mouse. The read terminates 4 residues before the CDR3 end, so the remaining end is supplied by the germline J gene. Additional DNA sequences in this sample encode the identical CDR3. The J gene is TRBJ2-1, the V gene TRBV1; TRBD1 matches at 8 bases. V shed 1 base and J 5 bases; nucleotides not matched to a gene: 4. Germline CDR1 reads NSQYPW; CDR2 reads LRSPGD (reference sequence). CDR3 length: 15 residues. CDR3 residues: CTCSAGTGGNAEQFF. The DNA read from the CDR3 is TGCACCTGCAGTGCAGGAACAGGGGGTAATGCT. Full variable domain (missing parts from reference TRBV1 and TRBJ2-1): VTLLEQNPRWRLVPRGQAVNLRCILKNSQYPWMSWYQQDLQKQLQWLFTLRSPGDKEVKSLPGADYLATRVTDTELRLQVANMSQGRTLYCTCSAGTGGNAEQFFGPGTRLTVL.

Details on this clone: Gene names and germline match the mouse. The missing CDR3 end, 4 residues past where the read stops, is filled in from the germline J gene. The chain carries TRBV1 and TRBJ1-2, with D perhaps matching TRBD1 (5 bases). CDR3 size: 14 residues. Germline V gene sequence: CDR1 NSQYPW, CDR2 LRSPGD (reference sequence). The CDR3 loop is CTCSADPLGADYTF. CDR3 DNA (partial): TGCACCTGCAGTGCAGATCCCCTGGGGGCC.

This clone was detected a few times. Each gene name is a mouse one. The CDR3 end falls 3 residues outside the read, so it is completed with the germline J gene. The chain couples TRBV19 to TRBJ1-6; D might be TRBD1 (5 bases). TRBJ1-6 is noted as an ORF with a role that remains uncertain. The CDR3 sequence is 15 residues long. Germline V gives CDR1 FNHDT, CDR2 SITEND (reference sequence). V was pared by 3 bases and J by 2 bases, with 9 bases between. The CDR3 DNA, read in part, is TGTGCCAGCAGTAGTCAGGGTGCCTATAATTCGCCC. Its protein product is CASSSQGAYNSP. The whole CDR3 reads CASSSQGAYNSPLYF.

This clone was counted many times. The gene names given are mouse names. Read coverage stops 4 residues before the CDR3 terminus; the germline J gene supplies the remainder. The gene calls are TRBV13-1 and TRBJ1-2; 7 nucleotides line up with TRBD1. Trimming took 0 bases from V and 4 from J; bases not matched to a gene: 0. The CDR3 length is 13 residues. Germline CDR1 reads NSHNY; CDR2 reads SYGAGN. Incomplete CDR3 DNA: TGTGCCAGCAGTGATGGGGACAGCTCC. Protein: CASSDGDSS. The complete CDR3 sequence is CASSDGDSSDYTF.

This clone has just a few counts. Gene names follow the mouse nomenclature. The read is 4 residues too short to cover the CDR3 end, so that end is filled in from the germline J gene. This sequence joins TRBV31 and TRBJ2-2; TRBD2 matches 12 bases. The CDR3 runs to 17 residues. After removal of 3 bases from V and 2 bases from J, the junction contained 7 bases not matched to a gene. CDR1 is GKSSPN and CDR2 is SITVG in the germline V gene. The CDR3 bases that were read are TGTGCCTGGAGGCCAGCCGGGACTGGGGGGAACACCGGG. Residues: CAWRPAGTGGNTG. The full-length CDR3 reads as CAWRPAGTGGNTGQLYF.

Regarding this clone: Gene names refer to mouse genes. The CDR3 goes on 4 residues after the read ends, and that part is filled in from the germline J gene. Other DNA sequences in the sample encode the same CDR3. The chain employs TRBV13-1 and TRBJ2-5; 8 positions match TRBD1. Germline V gene sequence: CDR1 NSHNY, CDR2 SYGAGN. This CDR3 has 13 amino acids. The CDR3 DNA, read in part, is TGTGCCAGCAGTGAACAGGGGGAGGAC. Translated, it gives CASSEQGED. The complete CDR3 protein is CASSEQGEDTQYF.

This clone was seen a handful of times. Gene names and germline match the mouse. The observed sequence ends 4 residues before the CDR3 terminus, with the missing tail filled in from the germline J gene. The chain is built from TRBV13-3 and TRBJ2-7, with D tentatively TRBD2 (5 bases). The V end was cut by 1 base, the J end by 0 bases, with 11 bases between. The CDR3 totals 15 residues. Germline V gives CDR1 NNHDY, CDR2 SYVADS. Partial CDR3 DNA: TGTGCCAGCAGTGATATCTGGGTGAGCTCCTAT. This translates into CASSDIWVSSY. The entire CDR3 reads CASSDIWVSSYEQYF.

The sample holds a few counts of this clone. Gene names and germline match the mouse. The read halts 4 residues ahead of the CDR3 end, with the missing end drawn from the germline J gene. Other DNA sequences within the sample encode an identical CDR3. The chain combines TRBV19 with TRBJ2-3; a weak D match, TRBD1 (5 bases). With 4 bases removed from V and 0 bases from J, the gap between germline ends came to 9 bases. CDR3 size: 14 residues. Germline V gives CDR1 FNHDT, CDR2 SITEND (reference sequence). The CDR3 bases that were read are TGTGCCAGCAGTCTGCAGGGTAGTGCAGAA. Translated, it gives CASSLQGSAE. The CDR3 reads in full as CASSLQGSAETLYF.

Details on this clone: Gene names denote mouse genes. The sequenced fragment ends 4 residues before the CDR3 boundary, so the rest is inferred from the germline J gene. The sample contains more than one DNA sequence encoding this CDR3. V gene TRBV1 combines with J gene TRBJ2-5, with D uncertain. From germline, CDR1 is NSQYPW and CDR2 LRSPGD (reference sequence). The CDR3 has 12 residues. CDR3 DNA, as far as it was read: TGCACCTGCAGTGCATTGGGAGAC. Translating gives CTCSALGD. The whole CDR3 protein reads CTCSALGDTQYF.

Notes on this clone: Here the gene names and germline are mouse. The CDR3 DNA, read in part, is TGCACCTGCAGGACAGGGATTGCT. It yields the protein CTCRTGIA. The complete CDR3 sequence is CTCRTGIAEQFF. This chain connects TRBV1 to TRBJ2-1; 7 bases line up with TRBD1. With the read ending 4 residues before the CDR3 end, the germline J gene is used to fill in that end. The CDR3 sequence is 12 residues long. J gave up 6 bases and V 6 bases, and 2 bases lay outside the gene matches. Germline-derived CDR1 and CDR2 are NSQYPW and LRSPGD (reference sequence).

As to this clone: The gene names given are mouse names. The read halts 4 residues ahead of the CDR3 end, with the missing end drawn from the germline J gene. The rearrangement uses TRBV12-1 and TRBJ2-5; 9 bases map to TRBD2. Germline V lookup: CDR1 SGHSN, CDR2 HYEKVE. The CDR3 covers 12 residues. Trimming cost V 8 bases and J 2 bases; bases outside gene matches: 1. The CDR3 reads CAKTGGQDTQYF. CDR3 bases read: TGTGCCAAGACTGGGGGCCAAGAC.

For this clone: Mouse names are used for the genes. The CDR3 end falls 4 residues outside the read, so it is completed with the germline J gene. J is TRBJ2-1 and V is TRBV1, with a possible D match to TRBD2 (5 bases). Germline values: CDR1 NSQYPW, CDR2 LRSPGD (reference sequence). The CDR3 is made up of 14 amino acids. Trimming pared 0 bases from V and 6 bases from J, leaving 9 bases between. The CDR3 DNA, read in part, is TGCACCTGCAGTGCAGATTTGGGGTTTGCT. This codes for CTCSADLGFA. Given in full, the CDR3 is CTCSADLGFAEQFF.

In this sample, this clone turned up a few times. Gene names follow the mouse nomenclature. Read coverage stops 4 residues before the CDR3 terminus; the germline J gene supplies the remainder. Other nucleotide sequences from this sample produce the same CDR3. V gene TRBV31 combines with J gene TRBJ1-1; D is perhaps TRBD1 (5 bases). The ends were cut back, 0 bases at V and 4 bases at J, with 9 bases in the middle. The CDR3 totals 13 residues. The V gene's germline CDR1 is GKSSPN and CDR2 SITVG. The CDR3 loop reads CAWSLTGGTEVFF. The CDR3 DNA, read in part, is TGTGCCTGGAGTCTGACGGGGGGCACA.

This clone was picked up many times. Each gene name is a mouse one. The sequenced fragment ends 4 residues before the CDR3 boundary, so the rest is inferred from the germline J gene. This sequence joins TRBV14 and TRBJ2-3, with a tentative D call TRBD2 (6 bases). The CDR3 has 14 amino acids. The germline CDR1 and CDR2 sequences are SGHDT and FRDEAV. Trimming removed 3 bases at V and 0 bases at J, with 8 bases between. The CDR3 protein is CASSWDSSAETLYF. CDR3 DNA (partial): TGTGCCAGCAGTTGGGACTCTAGTGCAGAA.

A few counts support this clone. Gene names and germline refer to mouse. The covered CDR3 bases are TGCACCTGCAGTGCAGGACTGGAATCTAGTCAAAAC. This codes for CTCSAGLESSQN. The entire CDR3 is CTCSAGLESSQNTLYF. V usage is TRBV1 and J usage is TRBJ2-4, with D possibly TRBD2 on 6 matching bases. The CDR3 extends 4 residues past the end of the read, so its final part is completed from the germline J gene. The V gene lost 1 base and the J gene lost 0 bases, with 11 bases spanning the gap. Germline values: CDR1 NSQYPW, CDR2 LRSPGD (reference sequence). The CDR3 covers 16 residues.

Regarding this clone: Gene names denote mouse genes. The DNA ends 4 residues before the CDR3 does, and the rest of the CDR3 is filled in from the germline J gene. V is TRBV19 and J is TRBJ2-4; 8 nucleotides line up with TRBD2. CDR3 size: 15 residues. CDR1 is FNHDT, CDR2 SITEND, per germline (reference sequence). CDR3 DNA (partial): TGTGCCAGCAGTATAGCTTCTGGGGGGCTAAAC. It is translated as CASSIASGGLN. The full CDR3 protein reads CASSIASGGLNTLYF.